This record covers a single T cell receptor (beta chain). Its target is unknown. Per the germline V gene, CDR1 is SGHKS and CDR2 is YYEKEE (reference sequence). The V end lost 4 bases, the J end lost 5 bases, and 18 bases lay between the germline ends. The CDR3 is 15 amino acids. One entry per CDR3 protein, called by TCRdb with MiXCR from the RT-PCR reads. The sample holds about 650,000 distinct CDR3 sequences, around 13% seen once. This sample stems from a study of response to subunit inactivated influenza vaccine. General study results and limits: Each seasonal influenza vaccination recruits few new T cells, the authors suggested.

The V gene is TRBV5-5, the J gene TRBJ2-5, with D perhaps TRBD1 (8 bases). The input for sequencing was PBMCs from blood, taken approximately 15 days before vaccination. The TCR originated in a middle-aged man who received an inactivated influenza vaccine. The CDR3 is CASSQRDRMGETQYF. The CDR3 region has the DNA TGTGCCAGCAGCCAGCGGGACAGGATGGGTGAGACCCAGTACTTC.